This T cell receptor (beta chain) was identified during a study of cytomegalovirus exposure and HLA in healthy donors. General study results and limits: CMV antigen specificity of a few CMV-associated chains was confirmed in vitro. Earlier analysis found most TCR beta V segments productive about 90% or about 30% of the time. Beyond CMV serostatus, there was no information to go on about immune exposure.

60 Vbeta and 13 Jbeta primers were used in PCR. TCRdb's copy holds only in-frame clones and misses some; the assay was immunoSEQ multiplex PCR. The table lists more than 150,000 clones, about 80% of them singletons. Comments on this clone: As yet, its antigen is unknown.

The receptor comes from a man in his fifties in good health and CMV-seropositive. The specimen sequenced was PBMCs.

The DNA for the CDR3 is TGTGCCAGCAGTTCCGGGCGCGGGGGGGCGACAGATACGCAGTATTTT. Translation: CASSSGRGGATDTQYF. V gene TRBV28 combines with J gene TRBJ2-3; 9 nucleotides match TRBD2. The CDR3 consists of 16 residues. The germline gives CDR1 MDHEN, CDR2 SYDVKM. The trim removed 4 bases at V and 3 bases at J, leaving 8 bases unmatched.